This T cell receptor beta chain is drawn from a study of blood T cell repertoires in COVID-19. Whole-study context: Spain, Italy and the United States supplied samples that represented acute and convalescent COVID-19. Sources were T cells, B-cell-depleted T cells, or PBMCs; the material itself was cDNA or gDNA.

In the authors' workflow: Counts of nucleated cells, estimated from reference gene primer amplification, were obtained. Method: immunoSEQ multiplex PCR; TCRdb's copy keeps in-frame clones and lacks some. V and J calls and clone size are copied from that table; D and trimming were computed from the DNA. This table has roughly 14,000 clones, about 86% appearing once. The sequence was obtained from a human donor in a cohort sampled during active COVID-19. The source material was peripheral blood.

DNA for the CDR3: TGTGCCAGCAGTTACCCGACAGGGGAGAACACTGAAGCTTTCTTT. The encoded protein is CASSYPTGENTEAFF. V and J are TRBV6-6 and TRBJ1-1, with 8 nucleotides matching TRBD1. Losses at the gene ends were 2 bases for V and 1 base for J; bases not matched to a gene: 3. The CDR3 runs 15 residues. CDR1 and CDR2 from the germline V gene are MNHNY and SVGAGI (reference sequence).